The 13 T cell receptor beta chains below all came from one sample that was sequenced in a study of OX40 agonist ivuxolimab in advanced cancers. Clones were sequenced by immunoSEQ multiplex PCR, and TCRdb holds only the in-frame ones, with some missing. The profile shows about 70,000 clones, 80% to 90% of them singletons. Sequencing was performed on CD4+ or CD8+ T cells sorted from blood, taken in a trial of the OX40 agonist ivuxolimab. The receptors shown here come from an adult with an advanced solid tumor such as melanoma, head and neck, liver or kidney cancer.

The V gene is TRBV28, the J gene TRBJ2-5; the match to TRBD2 covers 13 bases. Germline V lookup: CDR1 MDHEN, CDR2 SYDVKM. There are 14 residues in the CDR3. With 8 bases clipped from V and 4 bases from J, the junction kept 4 bases outside the gene matches. This chain's CDR3 is CASSTSGGVETQYF. The CDR3, as DNA: TGTGCCAGCTCTACTAGCGGGGGGGTAGAGACCCAGTACTTC.

The chain's CDR3 is CASSPGTGNSNYGYTF. CDR3 in DNA: TGTGCCAGCTCACCCGGGACAGGAAACTCTAACTATGGCTACACCTTC. This sequence joins TRBV18 and TRBJ1-2; 8 nucleotides line up with TRBD1. Germline V lookup: CDR1 KGHSH, CDR2 LQKENI. The J segment lost 0 bases and the V segment lost 3 bases, leaving 6 bases of the junction unmatched. The CDR3 contains 16 residues.

The CDR3 here is CASSLGENEQFF. The CDR3, as DNA: TGTGCCAGCAGCCTGGGGGAGAATGAGCAGTTCTTC. This chain joins TRBV7-3 and TRBJ2-1, with D perhaps matching TRBD1 or TRBD2 (5 bases each). CDR3 length: 12 residues. The germline V gene has CDR1 SGHTA and CDR2 FQGTGA. Trimming took off 5 bases at V and 7 bases at J, with 9 bases between the two ends.

The V call is TRBV10-2, the J call TRBJ2-7, with TRBD1 identical over 7 bases. This CDR3 spans 16 amino acids. Germline CDR1 and CDR2: WSHSY and SAAADI. V trimming: 8 bases; J trimming: 3 bases; junction bases outside the gene matches: 16. The CDR3 spells CASRDRATSPVYEQYF. For the CDR3, the DNA is TGCGCCAGCCGAGACAGGGCAACCTCTCCGGTCTACGAGCAGTACTTC.

The chain couples TRBV6-6 to TRBJ1-2; unclear D gene. The germline gives CDR1 MNHNY, CDR2 SVGAGI (reference sequence). The V and J ends lost 5 bases and 2 bases respectively, with 6 bases between them. The CDR3 extends over 12 amino acids. The CDR3 protein is CASSVSNYGYTF. The CDR3 DNA reads as TGTGCCAGCAGTGTCAGCAACTATGGCTACACCTTC.

V and J are TRBV11-2 and TRBJ2-6, with D hard to call. In germline, CDR1 is SGHAT, CDR2 FQNNGV. The V and J ends lost 4 bases and 4 bases respectively, with 11 bases between them. The CDR3 has 15 amino acids. The CDR3 DNA is TGTGCCAGCAGCTCACTGGGGATCGGGGCCAACGTCCTGACTTTC. Protein: CASSSLGIGANVLTF.

The V call is TRBV27, the J call TRBJ2-1; TRBD2 matches 7 bases. The ends lost 8 bases at V and 6 bases at J; junction bases unmatched: 4. The germline V gene has CDR1 MNHEY and CDR2 SMNVEV (reference sequence). The CDR3 totals 12 residues. CDR3 nucleotide sequence: TGTGCCAGCCACCGACTAGCCAATGAGCAGTTCTTC. Protein sequence: CASHRLANEQFF.

This clone has only one observation. This chain uses TRBV6-1 with TRBJ2-1; no clear D gene. CDR1 is MNHNS, CDR2 SASEGT, per germline. V dropped 3 bases and J dropped 9 bases, with 12 bases sitting between them. The CDR3 is 13 amino acids. CDR3 in amino acids: CASSDPVMGEQFF. The DNA of the CDR3 is TGTGCCAGCAGTGACCCCGTTATGGGTGAGCAGTTCTTC.

This chain connects TRBV7-6 to TRBJ1-1, with TRBD1 identical over 7 bases. CDR1 is SGHVS and CDR2 is FNYEAQ in the germline V gene. J lost 1 base, V lost 5 bases, and 1 base had no gene match. The CDR3 runs 13 residues. Here the CDR3 DNA reads TGTGCCAGCAGCGGACAGGAGAACACTGAAGCTTTCTTT. Its protein is CASSGQENTEAFF. Complete variable domain (other parts from reference TRBV7-6 and TRBJ1-1): GAGVSQSPRYKVTKRGQDVALRCDPISGHVSLYWYRQALGQGPEFLTYFNYEAQQDKSGLPNDRFSAERPEGSISTLTIQRTEQRDSAMYRCASSGQENTEAFFGQGTRLTVV.

The V and J genes are TRBV28 and TRBJ2-4; tentative D call: TRBD1 (6 bases). CDR1 and CDR2 from the germline V gene are MDHEN and SYDVKM. V lost 7 bases, J lost 6 bases, and 13 bases lay in between. This CDR3 has 13 amino acids. The DNA for the CDR3 is TGTGCCAGCAAGACAGGAGACACAAACATTCAGTACTTC. This encodes CASKTGDTNIQYF.

This chain uses TRBV5-1 with TRBJ2-1; TRBD2 matches at 13 bases. The CDR3 contains 17 residues. V shed 4 bases, J shed 0 bases, and the junction held 4 bases outside the gene matches. Germline values: CDR1 SGHRS, CDR2 YFSETQ. The CDR3 DNA reads TGCGCCAGCAGCCCAAGGACTAGCGGGGGCTCCTACAATGAGCAGTTCTTC. Translated: CASSPRTSGGSYNEQFF. Filled out from reference TRBV5-1 and TRBJ2-1, the complete variable domain reads KAGVTQTPRYLIKTRGQQVTLSCSPISGHRSVSWYQQTPGQGLQFLFEYFSETQRNKGNFPGRFSGRQFSNSRSEMNVSTLELGDSALYLCASSPRTSGGSYNEQFFGPGTRLTVL.

The V gene is TRBV11-3, the J gene TRBJ1-1; D may be TRBD1 (5 bases). Germline loops: CDR1 SGHNT, CDR2 YENEEA. V dropped 6 bases and J dropped 0 bases, with 11 bases sitting between them. This CDR3 has 14 residues. The CDR3 nucleotides are TGTGCCAGCAGTCCAGGGAGAATGAACACTGAAGCTTTCTTT. Residues: CASSPGRMNTEAFF.

This clone was seen a few times. The chain couples TRBV19 to TRBJ1-5; 10 bases agree with TRBD1. Trimming took 4 bases from V and 3 from J; bases not matched to a gene: 3. The CDR3 totals 15 residues. In germline, CDR1 is LNHDA, CDR2 SQIVND (reference sequence). CDR3 in amino acids: CASSTGTGVNQPQHF. For the CDR3, the DNA is TGTGCCAGTAGTACCGGGACAGGGGTCAATCAGCCCCAGCATTTT.